Listed below are T cell receptor beta chains from one sample, sequenced in a study of blood T cell repertoires in COVID-19. TCRdb keeps only in-frame clones here, not all; method: immunoSEQ multiplex PCR. In the table there are about 130,000 clones, over 75% of which are singletons. Source material: peripheral blood. All receptors come from a man aged 35 to 55 with active or convalescent COVID-19. Each CDR3 is given with its conserved first and last residue. Each record gives: J gene, clone size, D gene, V gene, CDR3 DNA, CDR3 protein. A D gene is named only where the DNA matches it firmly. Rows may omit the clone size; those that give it use once, few, many or a size class.

>TRBJ2-1|-|TRBD1|TRBV7-9
TGTGCCAGCAACACGGGACAGGGGTTCAATGAGCAGTTCTTC
CASNTGQGFNEQFF
>TRBJ1-1|-|TRBD1|TRBV2
TGTGCCAGCAGCGTCCAGGGGGTAGGGAGTACTGAAGCTTTCTTT
CASSVQGVGSTEAFF
>TRBJ1-2|once|TRBD1|TRBV6-4
TGTGCCAGCAGGGCCGGGACAGGGGAGAGCTACACCTTC
CASRAGTGESYTF
>TRBJ1-5|-|TRBD1|TRBV12-3/TRBV12-4
TGTGCCAGCAGTGACAGGGGTCAGCCCCAGCATTTT
CASSDRGQPQHF
>TRBJ1-2|-|-|TRBV15
TGTGCCACCAGCCTGTCCAGGGTATCAGATGGCTACACCTTC
CATSLSRVSDGYTF
>TRBJ1-1|-|TRBD1|TRBV12-3/TRBV12-4
TGTGCCAGCTGTGGACAGGGGAACACTGAAGCTTTCTTT
CASCGQGNTEAFF
>TRBJ2-2|-|-|TRBV7-2
TGTGCCAGCAGCTTAGTTTCGGGTAGCACCGGGGAGCTGTTTTTT
CASSLVSGSTGELFF
>TRBJ1-2|-|-|TRBV6-5
TGTGCCAGCAAACTACAGGGCTCGGTCAGATATGGCTACACCTTC
CASKLQGSVRYGYTF
>TRBJ2-1|-|TRBD1|TRBV5-4
TGTGCCAGCAGCCCAGGACAGGGCTATGAGCAGTTCTTC
CASSPGQGYEQFF
>TRBJ2-7|-|TRBD2|TRBV15
TGTGCCACCAGCAGGGGTGCGGGGGGTTCCTCCTACGAGCAGTACTTC
CATSRGAGGSSYEQYF
>TRBJ2-7|-|TRBD2|TRBV19
TGTGCCAGTAGTATACTCGCGGGGGCCTACGAGCAGTACTTC
CASSILAGAYEQYF
>TRBJ1-5|-|TRBD1|TRBV27
TGTGCCAGCAGACAAGGGACAGTCGGCAATCAGCCCCAGCATTTT
CASRQGTVGNQPQHF
>TRBJ1-4|-|TRBD1|TRBV7-9
TGTGCCAGCAGATCGGGACAGGGGGTTGAAAAACTGTTTTTT
CASRSGQGVEKLFF
>TRBJ2-3|once|-|TRBV29-1
TGCAGCGTTGCTAGCTTTGCCGATACGCAGTATTTT
CSVASFADTQYF
>TRBJ2-3|-|TRBD2|TRBV7-6
TGTGCCAGCAGCGCCCATCTAGCGGGGGGTGGCACAGATACGCAGTATTTT
CASSAHLAGGGTDTQYF
>TRBJ1-4|-|-|TRBV4-3
TGCGCCAGCAGCCCGCGGGGAGCTAATGAAAAACTGTTTTTT
CASSPRGANEKLFF
>TRBJ1-1|-|-|TRBV5-1
TGCGCCAGCAGCTTTACGGGGGGCACTGAAGCTTTCTTT
CASSFTGGTEAFF
>TRBJ2-5|-|TRBD1|TRBV5-4
TGTGCCAGCAGCCCCGACAGGGGGCTTGAGACCCAGTACTTC
CASSPDRGLETQYF
>TRBJ1-3|-|-|TRBV10-2
TGCGCCAGCAGTGACCCTGACACCATATATTTT
CASSDPDTIYF
>TRBJ2-7|-|-|TRBV21-1
TGTGCCAGCAGCCTACGAGAGGGACAGGGTGATTACTACGAGCAGTACTTC
CASSLREGQGDYYEQYF
>TRBJ2-3|-|TRBD2|TRBV9
TGTGCCAGCAGCGGGAGGGCTAGCGGGGGGGATACGCAGTATTTT
CASSGRASGGDTQYF
>TRBJ2-1|-|TRBD1|TRBV7-8
TGTGCCAGCAGCCTAGGGACAGGAGGCAATGAGCAGTTCTTC
CASSLGTGGNEQFF
>TRBJ2-4|-|-|TRBV7-9
TGTGCCAGCAGCCAAAGAGAGGTGGCAACTCTAGCCAAAAACATTCAGTACTTC
CASSQREVATLAKNIQYF
>TRBJ2-7|-|TRBD2|TRBV5-1
TGCGCCAGCAGGCCAACTAGCGGGGGGACCTACGAGCAGTACTTC
CASRPTSGGTYEQYF
>TRBJ2-4|-|-|TRBV27
TGTGCCAGCAGTTTTGGGACACAACTAGCCAAAAACATTCAGTACTTC
CASSFGTQLAKNIQYF
>TRBJ1-6|few|TRBD1|TRBV28
TGTGCCATCCTACCTACGACAGGGGAAAATTCACCCCTCCACTTT
CAILPTTGENSPLHF
>TRBJ2-5|-|TRBD2|TRBV27
TGTGCCAGCAGTTTATTGGGGACTAGCTGGCAAGAGACCCAGTACTTC
CASSLLGTSWQETQYF
>TRBJ1-3|-|TRBD1|TRBV16
TGTGCCAGCAGCCTCTCATGGACAGGGGGAAACACCATATATTTT
CASSLSWTGGNTIYF
>TRBJ1-6|few|-|TRBV5-4
TGTGCCAGCAGCGTCCTCGGGGGGGAACCCCTCCACTTT
CASSVLGGEPLHF
>TRBJ1-2|-|-|TRBV7-2
TGTGCCAGCACCGACCCCAGCCCCCAGGGGAACTATGGCTACACCTTC
CASTDPSPQGNYGYTF
>TRBJ2-7|-|TRBD1|TRBV3-1/TRBV3-2
TGTGCCAGCAGCCAATCCGGGACAGAGTACTACGAGCAGTACTTC
CASSQSGTEYYEQYF
>TRBJ1-1|few|-|TRBV19
TGTGCCAGTAGTATCCTAGGGGGGGGAACTGAAGCTTTCTTT
CASSILGGGTEAFF
>TRBJ2-2|-|TRBD1|TRBV3-1/TRBV3-2
TGTGCCAGCAGCGCCGGGACAGGATACACCGGGGAGCTGTTTTTT
CASSAGTGYTGELFF
>TRBJ2-1|-|-|TRBV9
TGTGCCAGCAGCGTTCAGGTCTACAATGAGCAGTTCTTC
CASSVQVYNEQFF
>TRBJ1-4|-|TRBD1|TRBV7-4
TGTGCCAGCAGCTGGGACAGGGGGCGCGAAAAACTGTTTTTT
CASSWDRGREKLFF
>TRBJ2-3|-|TRBD2|TRBV3-1/TRBV3-2
TGTGCCAGCAGCCAAGATCGCGGGACTAGCGGGGGGATAGACACAGATACGCAGTATTTT
CASSQDRGTSGGIDTDTQYF